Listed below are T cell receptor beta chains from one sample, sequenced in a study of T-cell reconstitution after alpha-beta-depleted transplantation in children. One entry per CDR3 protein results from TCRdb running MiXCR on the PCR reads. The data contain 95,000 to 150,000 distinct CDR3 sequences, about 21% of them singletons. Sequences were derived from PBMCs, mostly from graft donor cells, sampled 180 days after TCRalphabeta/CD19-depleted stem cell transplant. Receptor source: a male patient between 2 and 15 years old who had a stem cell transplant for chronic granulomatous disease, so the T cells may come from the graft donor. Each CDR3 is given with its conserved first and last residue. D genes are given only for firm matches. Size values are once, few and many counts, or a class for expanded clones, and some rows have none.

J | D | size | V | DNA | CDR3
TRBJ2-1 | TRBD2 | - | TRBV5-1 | TGCGCCAGCAGCCAAACTAGCGGGAGTATCGATGAGCAGTTCTTC | CASSQTSGSIDEQFF
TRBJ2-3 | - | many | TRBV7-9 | TGTGCCAGCAGCTTAATCCTGGCAGGGCGATCCCCAGATACGCAGTATTTT | CASSLILAGRSPDTQYF
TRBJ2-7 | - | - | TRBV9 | TGTGCCAGCAGCCTACCGGTAGGGTTTTACGAGCAGTACTTC | CASSLPVGFYEQYF
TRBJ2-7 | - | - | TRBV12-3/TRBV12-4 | TGTGCCAGCAGTACGAAATGGACATTTTATTCCTACGAGCAGTACTTC | CASSTKWTFYSYEQYF
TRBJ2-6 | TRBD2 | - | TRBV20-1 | TGCAGTGCTAGTCTAGCGGGAGAGACTGGGGCCAACGTCCTGACTTTC | CSASLAGETGANVLTF
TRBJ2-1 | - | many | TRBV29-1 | TGCAGCGTTGAGAGGGGGGGAAACTCCTACAATGAGCAGTTCTTC | CSVERGGNSYNEQFF
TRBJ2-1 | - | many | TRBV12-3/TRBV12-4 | TGTGCCAGCAGTTTAGCGCTAATGGGCCACAATGAGCAGTTCTTC | CASSLALMGHNEQFF
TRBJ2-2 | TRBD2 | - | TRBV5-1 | TGCGCCAGCAGCATAATTAGCGGGAGATACACCGGGGAGCTGTTTTTT | CASSIISGRYTGELFF
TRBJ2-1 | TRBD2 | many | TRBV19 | TGTGCCAGTAGTACGCGGGAGAGGGTGCAGTTCTTC | CASSTRERVQFF
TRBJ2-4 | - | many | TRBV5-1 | TGCGCCAGCAGCTTGGGAGGGGAAAACATTCAGTACTTC | CASSLGGENIQYF
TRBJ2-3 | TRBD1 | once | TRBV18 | TGTGCCAGCTCACCGGGACAGTACACAGATACGCAGTATTTT | CASSPGQYTDTQYF
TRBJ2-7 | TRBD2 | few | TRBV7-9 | TGTGCCAGCAGCTTAGCGGATGGGGGGGGTGCGTACGAGCAGTACTTC | CASSLADGGGAYEQYF
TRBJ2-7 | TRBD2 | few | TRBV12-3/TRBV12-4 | TGTGCCAGCAGCGTGATTAGCGGGACCGAGCAGTACTTC | CASSVISGTEQYF
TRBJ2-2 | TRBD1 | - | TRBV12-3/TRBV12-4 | TGTGCCACAAGGCAGGGGGCAGGTACCGGGGAGCTGTTTTTT | CATRQGAGTGELFF
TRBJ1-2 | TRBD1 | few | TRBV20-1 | TGCAGTGCAAGCGACAGGGGAGTTAACTATGGCTACACCTTC | CSASDRGVNYGYTF
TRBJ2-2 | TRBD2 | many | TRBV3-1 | TGTGCCAGCAGCCAAGTGGGTCTCGGGAGGGAGTACACCGGGGAGCTGTTTTTT | CASSQVGLGREYTGELFF
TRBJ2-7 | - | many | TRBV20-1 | TGCAGTGCTAGAAGGGGACCGCTCTCCTACGAGCAGTACTTC | CSARRGPLSYEQYF
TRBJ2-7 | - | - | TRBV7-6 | TGTGCCAGCAGCTTAACAGCCTACGAGCAGTACTTC | CASSLTAYEQYF
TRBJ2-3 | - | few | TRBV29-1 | TGCAGCGTTGAAAAGGGGCCAGATACGCAGTATTTT | CSVEKGPDTQYF
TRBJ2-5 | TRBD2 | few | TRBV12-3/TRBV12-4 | TGTGCCAGCAGTGATAGAGGGACTAGCGTCCAAGAGACCCAGTACTTC | CASSDRGTSVQETQYF
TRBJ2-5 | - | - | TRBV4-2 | TGTGCCAGCAGCCAATCATCTAGCGAACAAGAGACCCAGTACTTC | CASSQSSSEQETQYF
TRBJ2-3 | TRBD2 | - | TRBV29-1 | TGCAGCGTTGAAGATCTTGTAACTAGCGGGAGAGATACGCAGTATTTT | CSVEDLVTSGRDTQYF
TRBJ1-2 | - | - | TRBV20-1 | TGCAGTGCTAGGAATAGTAGACAAGCCTATGGCTACACCTTC | CSARNSRQAYGYTF
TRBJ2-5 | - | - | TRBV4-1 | TGCGCCAGCAGCCACGGTGAAGAGACCCAGTACTTC | CASSHGEETQYF
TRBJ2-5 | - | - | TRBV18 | TGTGCCAGCTCACCGGACACATACCCGGGGGAGACCCAGTACTTC | CASSPDTYPGETQYF
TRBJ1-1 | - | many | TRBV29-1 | TGCAGCGTTGACCCTGGAGGAACTGAAGCTTTCTTT | CSVDPGGTEAFF
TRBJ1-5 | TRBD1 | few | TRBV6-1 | TGTGCCAGCAGACGGGGACAGCATAGCAATCAGCCCCAGCATTTT | CASRRGQHSNQPQHF
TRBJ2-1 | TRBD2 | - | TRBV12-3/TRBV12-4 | TGTGCCAGCAGTCCAGGGACTAGCGGGGTCCAGGAACTCAATGAGCAGTTCTTC | CASSPGTSGVQELNEQFF
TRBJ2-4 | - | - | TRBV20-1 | TGCAGGGCACTCCGAGGGTCGTCCGAAAACATTCAGTACTTC | CRALRGSSENIQYF
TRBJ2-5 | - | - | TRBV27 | TGTGCCAGCAGGTTGAAGGGAAGGGGCCAAGAGACCCAGTACTTC | CASRLKGRGQETQYF
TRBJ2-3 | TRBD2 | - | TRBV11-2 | TGTGCCAGCAGCTTAGAAAAACTAGCGGGGATTTTGGATACGCAGTATTTT | CASSLEKLAGILDTQYF
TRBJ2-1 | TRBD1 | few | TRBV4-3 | TGCGCCAGCAGCCACGATGGACAGGTCCGCTCTTTAAGCTACAATGAGCAGTTCTTC | CASSHDGQVRSLSYNEQFF
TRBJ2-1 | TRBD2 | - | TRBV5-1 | TGCGCCAGCAGCTTTACTAGCGGGAGATCAGAGCAGTTCTTC | CASSFTSGRSEQFF
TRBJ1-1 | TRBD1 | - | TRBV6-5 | TGTGCCAGCAGTTACGGGACAGGGGGAGTAGCTTTCTTT | CASSYGTGGVAFF
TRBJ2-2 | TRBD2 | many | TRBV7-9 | TGTGCCAGCAGCTTATCAGCGGGGGACACCGGGGAGCTGTTTTTT | CASSLSAGDTGELFF
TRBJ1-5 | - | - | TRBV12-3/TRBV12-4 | TGTGCCTTCAGTTTAGCGCTAATGGGCAGCTCATATAGCAATCAGCCCCAGCATTTT | CAFSLALMGSSYSNQPQHF
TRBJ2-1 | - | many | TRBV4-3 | TGCGCCAGCAGCTTAGACTCTTCCTACAATGAGCAGTTCTTC | CASSLDSSYNEQFF
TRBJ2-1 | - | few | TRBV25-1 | TGTGCCAGCAGTCCACGAAACACGTACAATGAGCAGTTCTTC | CASSPRNTYNEQFF
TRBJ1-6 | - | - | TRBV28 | TGTGCCAGCAGCTTCCGCGGCACGGCCGGAATGCCCCTCCACTTT | CASSFRGTAGMPLHF
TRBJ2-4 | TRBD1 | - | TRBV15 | TGTGCCACCAGCTCCGGGACAGGGGCGGCCAAAAACATTCAGTACTTC | CATSSGTGAAKNIQYF
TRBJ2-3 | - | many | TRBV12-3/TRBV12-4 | TGTGCCAGCAGTTTAGGCTCGATGCACGATACGCAGTATTTT | CASSLGSMHDTQYF
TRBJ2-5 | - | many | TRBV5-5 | TGTGCCAGCAGCCCAGCCGTGGAGACCCAGTACTTC | CASSPAVETQYF
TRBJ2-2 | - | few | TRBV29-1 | TGCAGCGTACTAGAAAGGGCTACGGGGGAGCTGTTTTTT | CSVLERATGELFF
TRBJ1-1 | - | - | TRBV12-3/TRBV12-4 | TGTGCCAGCAGTGCCCGGGGCACTGAAGCTTTCTTT | CASSARGTEAFF
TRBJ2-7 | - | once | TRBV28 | TGTGCCAGCAATGGAGCAGGGAGAAGGGAGCAGTACTTC | CASNGAGRREQYF
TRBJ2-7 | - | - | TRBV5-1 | TGCGCCAGCAGCTTGGTAGGTGGACACGAGCAGTACTTC | CASSLVGGHEQYF
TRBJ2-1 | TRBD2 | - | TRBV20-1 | TGCAGTGCTAGAGTGGGGCAGGGGTGGACTAGCGAGCGTGAGCAGTTCTTC | CSARVGQGWTSEREQFF
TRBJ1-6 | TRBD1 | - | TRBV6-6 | TGTGCCAGCAGTTCAGGGGGCGTTTCACCCCTCCACTTT | CASSSGGVSPLHF
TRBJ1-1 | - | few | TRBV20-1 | TGCAGTGCAGCGCGTGCTGGGAACACTGAAGCTTTCTTT | CSAARAGNTEAFF
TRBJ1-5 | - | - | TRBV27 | TGTGCCAGCAGGGACAGAGATAGCAATCAGCCCCAGCATTTT | CASRDRDSNQPQHF
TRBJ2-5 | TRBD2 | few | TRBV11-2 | TGTGCCAGCAGCTTAAGGGCTGGACTAGCGGGAACCCAAGAGACCCAGTACTTC | CASSLRAGLAGTQETQYF
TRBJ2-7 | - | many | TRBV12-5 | TGTGCTAGTGGCACCAACTACGAGCAGTACTTC | CASGTNYEQYF
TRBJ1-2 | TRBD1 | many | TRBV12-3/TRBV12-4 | TGTGCCAGCAGTTTCGACAGGGGGTATGGCTACACCTTC | CASSFDRGYGYTF
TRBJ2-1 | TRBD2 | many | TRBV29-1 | TGCAGCGTTGATACTAGCGGGATTAGAAATGAGCAGTTCTTC | CSVDTSGIRNEQFF
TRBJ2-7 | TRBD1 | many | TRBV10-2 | TGCGCCAGCAGTGAGTCGGGACAGGGCTACGAGCAGTACTTC | CASSESGQGYEQYF
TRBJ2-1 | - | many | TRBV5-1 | TGCGCCAGCAGTCCTGGATTATTTGACAATGAGCAGTTCTTC | CASSPGLFDNEQFF